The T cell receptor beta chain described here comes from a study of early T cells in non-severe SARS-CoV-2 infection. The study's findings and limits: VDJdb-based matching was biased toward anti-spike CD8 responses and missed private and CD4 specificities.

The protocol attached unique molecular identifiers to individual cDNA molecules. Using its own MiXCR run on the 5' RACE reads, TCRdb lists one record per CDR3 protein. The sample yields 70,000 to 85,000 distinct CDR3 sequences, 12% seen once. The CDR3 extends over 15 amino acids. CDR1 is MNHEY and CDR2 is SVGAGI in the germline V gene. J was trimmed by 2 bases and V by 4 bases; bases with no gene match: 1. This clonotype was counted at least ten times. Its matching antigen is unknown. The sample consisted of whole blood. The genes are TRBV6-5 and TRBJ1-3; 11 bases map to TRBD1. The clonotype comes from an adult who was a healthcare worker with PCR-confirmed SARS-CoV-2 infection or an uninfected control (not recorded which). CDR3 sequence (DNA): TGTGCCAGCAGTTCGGACAGGGGGCCTGGAAACACCATATATTTT. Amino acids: CASSSDRGPGNTIYF.